This T cell receptor beta chain is from a study of a mutant IDH1 vaccine in newly diagnosed glioma. The wider study: Treated patients had a mean age of approximately 40 years and a sex split that was roughly 60% male and 37.5% female. Patients' prior therapy spanned radiotherapy, temozolomide, or both; most underwent both. Study-level findings and limits: Immune responses arising from the vaccine appeared in about 93% of patients.

TCRdb's copy holds only in-frame clones and misses some; the assay was immunoSEQ multiplex PCR. This sample carries 45,000 to 65,000 clones, roughly 80% of them seen once, and the ten largest clones take roughly a fifth. Comments on this clone: Its antigen is not known.

Regarding time point: baseline, week 1 (first vaccination visit). The sample's treatment: pre-vaccination baseline after standard-of-care therapy. Every donor had a new WHO grade 3 or 4 astrocytoma that was IDH1-mutant, with loss of nuclear ATRX. The CDR3 length is 13 residues. The V and J ends lost 6 bases and 3 bases respectively, with 12 bases between them. CDR1 is SQVTM and CDR2 is ANQGSEA in the germline V gene. The J gene is TRBJ1-5, the V gene TRBV29-1; the D is unclear. This TCR was sampled from a man younger than 30 with glioma. The source was PBMCs, collected from a glioma patient treated with radiotherapy, temozolomide or both. CDR3 bases: TGCAGCGTCCGCGACAATTACAATCAGCCCCAGCATTTT. Encoded protein: CSVRDNYNQPQHF.